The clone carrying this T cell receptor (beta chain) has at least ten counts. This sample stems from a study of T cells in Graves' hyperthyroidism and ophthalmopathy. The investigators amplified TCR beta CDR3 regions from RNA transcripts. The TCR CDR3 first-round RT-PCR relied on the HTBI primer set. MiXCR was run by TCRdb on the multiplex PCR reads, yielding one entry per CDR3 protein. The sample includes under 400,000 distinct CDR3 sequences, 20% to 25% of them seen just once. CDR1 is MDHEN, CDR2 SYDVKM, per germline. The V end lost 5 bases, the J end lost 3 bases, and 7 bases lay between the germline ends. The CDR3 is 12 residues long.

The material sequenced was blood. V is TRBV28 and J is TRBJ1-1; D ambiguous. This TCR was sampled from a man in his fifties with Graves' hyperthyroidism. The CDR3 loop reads CASSAGYTEAFF. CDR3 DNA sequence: TGTGCCAGCAGTGCGGGGTACACTGAAGCTTTCTTT.